These T cell receptor beta chains were read from a single sample in a study of regulatory T cells in long-lasting Graves disease. TCRdb reprocessed the multiplex PCR reads via MiXCR and lists one record per CDR3 protein. The sample consists of about 620,000 distinct CDR3 sequences, around 15% of them appearing once. These same data were also listed under a study on T cells in Graves' hyperthyroidism and ophthalmopathy.

The starting material was peripheral blood mononuclear cells (PBMCs), obtained at new diagnosis, from a patient treated with antithyroid drugs. These receptors were collected from a woman aged 30 to 39 with Graves disease. Each CDR3 is given with its conserved first and last residue. The order of the fields is D gene, V gene, clone size, J gene, CDR3 DNA, CDR3 protein. A D gene is named only where the DNA matches it firmly. Some rows have no size entry. The others give once, few or many, or a class for an expanded clone.

d_call: .
v_call: TRBV12-3/TRBV12-4
clone_size: many
j_call: TRBJ2-4
cdr3_nt: TGTGCCAGCACCCCCGTGGGGGGATCGGCCAAAAACATTCAGTACTTC
cdr3_aa: CASTPVGGSAKNIQYF

d_call: TRBD2
v_call: TRBV19
clone_size: few
j_call: TRBJ2-7
cdr3_nt: TGTGCCAGTAGTTCTAGCCGGACTAGCGGGAGCTCCTACGAGCAGTACTTC
cdr3_aa: CASSSSRTSGSSYEQYF

d_call: .
v_call: TRBV28
clone_size: many
j_call: TRBJ1-1
cdr3_nt: TGTGCCACCCAACGGGCTTTCTTT
cdr3_aa: CATQRAFF

d_call: .
v_call: TRBV3-1
clone_size: .
j_call: TRBJ1-6
cdr3_nt: TGTGCCAGCAGCCAAGGGTTGAGGACAGCACGCGGTTCACCCCTCCACTTT
cdr3_aa: CASSQGLRTARGSPLHF

d_call: .
v_call: TRBV9
clone_size: .
j_call: TRBJ1-2
cdr3_nt: TGTGCCAGCAGCGTAGACCCGGACGGGCTGGGGGATGGCTACACCTTC
cdr3_aa: CASSVDPDGLGDGYTF

d_call: TRBD1
v_call: TRBV20-1
clone_size: many
j_call: TRBJ1-2
cdr3_nt: TGCAGTGCTCCGGACAGGGTGCATGGCTACACCTTC
cdr3_aa: CSAPDRVHGYTF

d_call: TRBD1
v_call: TRBV28
clone_size: many
j_call: TRBJ2-3
cdr3_nt: TGTGCCAGCAGTATCACCGGGACAGGGACAGATACGCAGTATTTT
cdr3_aa: CASSITGTGTDTQYF

d_call: .
v_call: TRBV5-1
clone_size: many
j_call: TRBJ2-1
cdr3_nt: TGCGCCAGCAGCTTAAGGGCTGGTGGGAATGAGCAGTTCTTC
cdr3_aa: CASSLRAGGNEQFF

d_call: TRBD1
v_call: TRBV10-3
clone_size: many
j_call: TRBJ2-7
cdr3_nt: TGTGCCATCAGTGAGCCGGGACAGGGACACTACGAGCAGTACTTC
cdr3_aa: CAISEPGQGHYEQYF

d_call: .
v_call: TRBV5-1
clone_size: few
j_call: TRBJ1-2
cdr3_nt: TGCGCCAGCAGCTTCGACAGCAACCTCTATGGCTACACCTTC
cdr3_aa: CASSFDSNLYGYTF

d_call: TRBD2
v_call: TRBV7-8
clone_size: .
j_call: TRBJ2-7
cdr3_nt: TGTGCCAGCAGCAACAATAACCTGGAACCTAGCGGGAGGGCCTATTTGTACGAGCAGTACTTC
cdr3_aa: CASSNNNLEPSGRAYLYEQYF

d_call: .
v_call: TRBV7-9
clone_size: many
j_call: TRBJ1-1
cdr3_nt: TGCGCCAGCAGCTTGGACGTCGCGAACACTGAAGCTTTCTTT
cdr3_aa: CASSLDVANTEAFF

d_call: TRBD1
v_call: TRBV28
clone_size: few
j_call: TRBJ2-7
cdr3_nt: TGTGCCAGCAGTTTATATATGGGACAGGCATCCGAGCAGTACTTC
cdr3_aa: CASSLYMGQASEQYF

d_call: .
v_call: TRBV9
clone_size: many
j_call: TRBJ1-2
cdr3_nt: TGTGCCAGCAGCGCCAACCCGTATGGCTACACCTTC
cdr3_aa: CASSANPYGYTF

d_call: TRBD2
v_call: TRBV20-1
clone_size: few
j_call: TRBJ2-7
cdr3_nt: TGCAGTGCGGACTTTTCTAGCGGTTCCTACGAGCAGTACTTC
cdr3_aa: CSADFSSGSYEQYF

d_call: .
v_call: TRBV29-1
clone_size: few
j_call: TRBJ2-3
cdr3_nt: TGCAGCGTTAAGAGAGGGGACAATTCAGATACGCAGTATTTT
cdr3_aa: CSVKRGDNSDTQYF

d_call: TRBD2
v_call: TRBV2
clone_size: .
j_call: TRBJ2-1
cdr3_nt: TGTGCCAGCAGTCCGACTAGCGGGAGAGACTATGAGCAGTTCTTC
cdr3_aa: CASSPTSGRDYEQFF

d_call: .
v_call: TRBV28
clone_size: many
j_call: TRBJ2-1
cdr3_nt: TGTGCCAGCAGTTTAGGCCTAGACTCGTTCTTC
cdr3_aa: CASSLGLDSFF

d_call: .
v_call: TRBV7-2
clone_size: few
j_call: TRBJ2-7
cdr3_nt: TGTGCCAGCAGCTTACCGGCGGGGCGGGTGTACGAGCAGTACTTC
cdr3_aa: CASSLPAGRVYEQYF

d_call: TRBD1
v_call: TRBV3-1
clone_size: many
j_call: TRBJ2-7
cdr3_nt: TGTGCCAGCAGCCAAGGCTTCGGGACAGGGACCTACGAGCAGTACTTC
cdr3_aa: CASSQGFGTGTYEQYF

d_call: .
v_call: TRBV6-5
clone_size: many
j_call: TRBJ2-7
cdr3_nt: TGTGCCAGCAGTTACTCTCCCAGTAGCTCCTACGAGCAGTACTTC
cdr3_aa: CASSYSPSSSYEQYF

d_call: TRBD2
v_call: TRBV2
clone_size: many
j_call: TRBJ2-7
cdr3_nt: TGTGCCAGCTCGGGACTAGCGGCGGAGCAGTACTTC
cdr3_aa: CASSGLAAEQYF

d_call: .
v_call: TRBV6-2/TRBV6-3
clone_size: .
j_call: TRBJ2-2
cdr3_nt: TGTGCCAGCAGTTACTCTTACAGTCTATCCGGGGAGCTGTTTTTT
cdr3_aa: CASSYSYSLSGELFF

d_call: TRBD1
v_call: TRBV2
clone_size: .
j_call: TRBJ1-2
cdr3_nt: TGTGCCAGCAGTGGGACAGGGTTTGGGAACTATGGCTACACCTTC
cdr3_aa: CASSGTGFGNYGYTF

d_call: .
v_call: TRBV30
clone_size: few
j_call: TRBJ2-1
cdr3_nt: TGTGCCTGGAGTGTATTAACGGGGGCCACGTACCAGTTCTTC
cdr3_aa: CAWSVLTGATYQFF

d_call: TRBD1
v_call: TRBV7-9
clone_size: many
j_call: TRBJ2-5
cdr3_nt: TGTGCCAGCAGCTCCCAACGGACAGGGCGAGAGACCCAGTACTTC
cdr3_aa: CASSSQRTGRETQYF

d_call: .
v_call: TRBV11-2
clone_size: .
j_call: TRBJ2-1
cdr3_nt: TGTGCCAGCAGCCTACTCACCGATTACAATGAGCAGTTCTTC
cdr3_aa: CASSLLTDYNEQFF

d_call: .
v_call: TRBV6-5
clone_size: few
j_call: TRBJ2-7
cdr3_nt: TGTGCCAGCAGTTACTCCCGCCCGAGCTCCTACGAGCAGTACTTC
cdr3_aa: CASSYSRPSSYEQYF

d_call: .
v_call: TRBV27
clone_size: many
j_call: TRBJ2-7
cdr3_nt: TGTGCCAGCAGTTTGGGACCGGGCGGGTCCGAGCAGTACTTC
cdr3_aa: CASSLGPGGSEQYF

d_call: .
v_call: TRBV3-1
clone_size: few
j_call: TRBJ1-6
cdr3_nt: TGTGCCAGCAACCCGGGGTTCAATTCACCCCTCCACTTT
cdr3_aa: CASNPGFNSPLHF

d_call: .
v_call: TRBV28
clone_size: many
j_call: TRBJ2-4
cdr3_nt: TGTGCCAGCAGTTTACAAGGAGTTACCAAAAACATTCAGTACTTC
cdr3_aa: CASSLQGVTKNIQYF

d_call: .
v_call: TRBV11-1
clone_size: many
j_call: TRBJ2-3
cdr3_nt: TGTGCCAGCAGCCGATACCTCACAGATACGCAGTATTTT
cdr3_aa: CASSRYLTDTQYF

d_call: .
v_call: TRBV28
clone_size: .
j_call: TRBJ1-2
cdr3_nt: TGTGCCAGCAGTACTAGCGGTTCAGCCAACTATGGCTACACCTTC
cdr3_aa: CASSTSGSANYGYTF

d_call: .
v_call: TRBV19
clone_size: few
j_call: TRBJ1-2
cdr3_nt: TGTGCCAGCTCCGGGACACCCCATGGCTACACCTTC
cdr3_aa: CASSGTPHGYTF

d_call: TRBD1
v_call: TRBV3-1
clone_size: .
j_call: TRBJ1-6
cdr3_nt: TGTGCCAGCAGCCCGGGACAGGTGGGATCTGAACCCCTCCACTTT
cdr3_aa: CASSPGQVGSEPLHF

d_call: .
v_call: TRBV11-2
clone_size: .
j_call: TRBJ2-5
cdr3_nt: TGTGCCAGCAGCTTAGATAGGACAGTGTCAATCCCCCAGTACTTC
cdr3_aa: CASSLDRTVSIPQYF